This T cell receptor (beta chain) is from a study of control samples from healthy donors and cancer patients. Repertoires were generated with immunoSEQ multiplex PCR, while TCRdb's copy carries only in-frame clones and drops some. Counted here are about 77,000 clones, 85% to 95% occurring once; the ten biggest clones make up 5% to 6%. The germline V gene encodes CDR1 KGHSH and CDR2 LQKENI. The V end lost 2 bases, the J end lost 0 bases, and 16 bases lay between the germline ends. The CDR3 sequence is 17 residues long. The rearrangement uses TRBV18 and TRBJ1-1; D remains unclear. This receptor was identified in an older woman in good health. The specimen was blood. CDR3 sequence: CASSPSMQDTMNTEAFF. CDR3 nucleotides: TGTGCCAGCTCACCATCGATGCAGGATACCATGAACACTGAAGCTTTCTTT.